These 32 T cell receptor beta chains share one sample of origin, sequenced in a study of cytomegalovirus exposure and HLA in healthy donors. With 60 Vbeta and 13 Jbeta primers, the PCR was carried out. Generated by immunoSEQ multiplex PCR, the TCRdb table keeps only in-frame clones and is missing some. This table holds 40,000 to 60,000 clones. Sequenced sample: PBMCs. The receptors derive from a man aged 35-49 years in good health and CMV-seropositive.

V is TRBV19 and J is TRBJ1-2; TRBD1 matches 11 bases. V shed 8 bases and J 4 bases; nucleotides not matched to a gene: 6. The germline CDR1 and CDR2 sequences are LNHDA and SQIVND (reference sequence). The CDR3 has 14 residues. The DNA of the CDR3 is TGTGCCAGTCAACCGGGACAGGGGGGCTATGGCTACACCTTC. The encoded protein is CASQPGQGGYGYTF.

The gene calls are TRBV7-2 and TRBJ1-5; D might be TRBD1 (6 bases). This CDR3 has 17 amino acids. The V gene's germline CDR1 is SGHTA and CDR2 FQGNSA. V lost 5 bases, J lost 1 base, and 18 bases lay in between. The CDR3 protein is CASSLGAGGWSNQPQHF. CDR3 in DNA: TGTGCCAGCAGCCTAGGGGCGGGGGGCTGGAGCAATCAGCCCCAGCATTTT.

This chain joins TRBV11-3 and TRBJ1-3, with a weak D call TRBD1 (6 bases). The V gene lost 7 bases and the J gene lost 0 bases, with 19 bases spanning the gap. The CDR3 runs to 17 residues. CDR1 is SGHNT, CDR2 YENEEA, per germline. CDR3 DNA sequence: TGTGCCAGCATCCCCTCCAGACAGGACAGCTCTGGAAACACCATATATTTT. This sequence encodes CASIPSRQDSSGNTIYF.

The CDR3 spells CASSLESQGGDETQYF. The CDR3 DNA is TGTGCCAGCAGCTTGGAATCGCAGGGAGGGGATGAGACCCAGTACTTC. J is TRBJ2-5 and V is TRBV5-4; 7 nucleotides agree with TRBD2. The germline gives CDR1 SGHNT, CDR2 YYREEE (reference sequence). V gave up 0 bases and J gave up 5 bases; unmatched junction bases: 10. The CDR3 consists of 16 residues.

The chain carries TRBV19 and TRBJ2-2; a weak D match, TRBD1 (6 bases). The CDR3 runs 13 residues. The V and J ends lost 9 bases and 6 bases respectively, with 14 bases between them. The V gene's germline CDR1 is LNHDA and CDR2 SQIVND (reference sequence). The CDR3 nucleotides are TGTGCCAGCCACAACAGGGCGGCCGGGGAGCTGTTTTTT. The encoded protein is CASHNRAAGELFF.

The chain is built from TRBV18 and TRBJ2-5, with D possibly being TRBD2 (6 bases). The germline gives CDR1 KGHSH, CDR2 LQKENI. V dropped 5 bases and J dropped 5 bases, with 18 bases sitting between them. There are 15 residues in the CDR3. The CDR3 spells CASSARDSLLETQYF. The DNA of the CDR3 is TGTGCCAGCTCAGCCCGGGACTCACTTCTGGAGACCCAGTACTTC.

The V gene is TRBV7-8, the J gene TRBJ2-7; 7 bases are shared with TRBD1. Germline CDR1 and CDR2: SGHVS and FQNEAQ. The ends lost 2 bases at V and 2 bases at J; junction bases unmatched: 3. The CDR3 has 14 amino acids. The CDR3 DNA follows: TGTGCCAGCAGCTTAATGGGACAGACCTACGAGCAGTACTTC. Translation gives CASSLMGQTYEQYF.

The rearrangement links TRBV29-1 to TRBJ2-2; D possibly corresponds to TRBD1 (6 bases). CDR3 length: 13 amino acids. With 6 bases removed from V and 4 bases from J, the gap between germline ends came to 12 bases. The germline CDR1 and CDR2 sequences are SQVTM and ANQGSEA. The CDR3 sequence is CSVPGHGTGELFF. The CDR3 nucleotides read TGCAGCGTCCCGGGACATGGCACCGGGGAGCTGTTTTTT.

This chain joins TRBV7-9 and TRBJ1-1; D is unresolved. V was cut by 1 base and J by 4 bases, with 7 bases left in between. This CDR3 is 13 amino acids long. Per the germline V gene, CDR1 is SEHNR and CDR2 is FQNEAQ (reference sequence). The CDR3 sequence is CASSLGSGTEAFF. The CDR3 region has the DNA TGTGCCAGCAGCTTAGGGAGCGGCACTGAAGCTTTCTTT.

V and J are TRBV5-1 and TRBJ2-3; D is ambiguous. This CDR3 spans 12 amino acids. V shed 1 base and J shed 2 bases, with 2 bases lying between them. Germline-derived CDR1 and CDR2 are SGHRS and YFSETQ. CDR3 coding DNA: TGCGCCAGCAGCTTGCTCACAGATACGCAGTATTTT. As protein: CASSLLTDTQYF. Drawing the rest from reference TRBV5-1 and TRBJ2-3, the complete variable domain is KAGVTQTPRYLIKTRGQQVTLSCSPISGHRSVSWYQQTPGQGLQFLFEYFSETQRNKGNFPGRFSGRQFSNSRSEMNVSTLELGDSALYLCASSLLTDTQYFGPGTRLTVL.

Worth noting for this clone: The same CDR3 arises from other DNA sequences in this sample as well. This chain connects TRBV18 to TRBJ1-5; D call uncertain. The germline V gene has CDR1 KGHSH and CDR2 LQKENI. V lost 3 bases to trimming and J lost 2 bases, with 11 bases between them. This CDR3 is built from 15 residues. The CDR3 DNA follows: TGTGCCAGCTCACCTGCCCCCGAGGGCAATCAGCCCCAGCATTTT. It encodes CASSPAPEGNQPQHF.

CDR3 sequence: CASKASRTDYYGYTF. The CDR3 bases are TGTGCCAGCAAGGCCTCACGGACGGACTACTATGGCTACACCTTC. This chain uses TRBV27 with TRBJ1-2; D not certain. Germline CDR1 MNHEY, CDR2 SMNVEV (reference sequence). The ends were cut back, 7 bases at V and 3 bases at J, with 18 bases in the middle. The CDR3 runs 15 residues.

The CDR3 DNA reads TGTGCCAGCAGTGGGGGCGTGGCAGATACGCAGTATTTT. Amino acids: CASSGGVADTQYF. The chain employs TRBV2 and TRBJ2-3, with D possibly TRBD1 on 5 matching bases. Looked up from germline, CDR1 is SNHLY and CDR2 is FYNNEI. The CDR3 runs 13 residues. V lost 4 bases to trimming and J lost 4 bases, with 9 bases between them. The variable domain in full, with the rest retrieved from reference TRBV2 and TRBJ2-3, is EPEVTQTPSHQVTQMGQEVILRCVPISNHLYFYWYRQILGQKVEFLVSFYNNEISEKSEIFDDQFSVERPDGSNFTLKIRSTKLEDSAMYFCASSGGVADTQYFGPGTRLTVL.

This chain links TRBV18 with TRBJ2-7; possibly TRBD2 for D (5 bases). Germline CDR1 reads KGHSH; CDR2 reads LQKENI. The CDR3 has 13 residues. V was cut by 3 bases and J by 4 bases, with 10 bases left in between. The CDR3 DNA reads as TGTGCCAGCTCACCCCAGAGCGGTTACGAGCAGTACTTC. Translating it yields CASSPQSGYEQYF.

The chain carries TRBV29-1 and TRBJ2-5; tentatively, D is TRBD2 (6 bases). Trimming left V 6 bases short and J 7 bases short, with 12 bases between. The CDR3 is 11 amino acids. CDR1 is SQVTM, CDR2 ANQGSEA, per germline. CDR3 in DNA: TGCAGCGTGGGGCCCGGGGGGACCCAGTACTTC. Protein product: CSVGPGGTQYF.

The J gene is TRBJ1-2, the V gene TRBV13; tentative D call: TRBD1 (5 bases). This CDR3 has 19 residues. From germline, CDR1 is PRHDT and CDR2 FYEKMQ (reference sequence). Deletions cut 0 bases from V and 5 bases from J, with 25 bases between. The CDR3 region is CASSLGSLVSGERAYGYTF. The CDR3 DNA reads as TGTGCCAGCAGCTTAGGTTCGTTAGTATCGGGGGAGCGAGCTTATGGCTACACCTTC.

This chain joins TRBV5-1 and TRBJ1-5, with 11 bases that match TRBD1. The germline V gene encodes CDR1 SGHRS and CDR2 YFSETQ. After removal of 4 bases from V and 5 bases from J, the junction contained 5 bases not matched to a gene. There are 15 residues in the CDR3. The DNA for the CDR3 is TGCGCCAGCAGCACCGGGACAGGGGGAGATCAGCCCCAGCATTTT. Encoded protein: CASSTGTGGDQPQHF.

The CDR3 is CASTSPRVDTEAFF. In DNA form, the CDR3 reads TGTGCCAGCACTTCTCCGAGGGTCGACACTGAAGCTTTCTTT. This chain joins TRBV28 and TRBJ1-1; D call uncertain. V was cut by 7 bases and J by 3 bases, with 15 bases left in between. CDR3 length equals 14 residues. In germline, CDR1 is MDHEN, CDR2 SYDVKM.

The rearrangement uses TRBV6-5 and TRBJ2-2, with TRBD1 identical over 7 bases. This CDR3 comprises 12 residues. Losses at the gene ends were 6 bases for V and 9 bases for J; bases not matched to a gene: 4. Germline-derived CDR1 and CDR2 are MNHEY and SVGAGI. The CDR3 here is CASSGQDRELFF. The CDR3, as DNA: TGTGCCAGCAGCGGACAGGACAGGGAGCTGTTTTTT.

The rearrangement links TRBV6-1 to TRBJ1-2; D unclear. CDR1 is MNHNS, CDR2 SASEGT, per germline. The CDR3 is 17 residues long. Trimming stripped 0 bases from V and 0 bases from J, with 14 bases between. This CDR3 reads CASSEAGRVNPNYGYTF. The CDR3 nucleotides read TGTGCCAGCAGTGAAGCGGGGAGGGTAAATCCTAACTATGGCTACACCTTC.

In DNA, the CDR3 is TGTGCCAGCAGCCTGCCTACTCAGGAGGCTGGGGCCAACGTCCTGACTTTC. Translating gives CASSLPTQEAGANVLTF. The V gene is TRBV7-9, the J gene TRBJ2-6; possibly TRBD2 for D (5 bases). CDR3 size: 17 residues. V was clipped by 5 bases and J by 2 bases, with 16 bases between them. CDR1 SEHNR and CDR2 FQNEAQ come from the germline V gene (reference sequence).

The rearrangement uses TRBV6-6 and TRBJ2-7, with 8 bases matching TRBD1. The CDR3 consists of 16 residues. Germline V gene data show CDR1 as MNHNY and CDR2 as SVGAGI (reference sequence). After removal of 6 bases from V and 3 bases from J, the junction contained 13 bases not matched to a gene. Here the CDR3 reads CASSLPGQGAFYEQYF. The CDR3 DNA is TGTGCCAGCAGCCTCCCGGGCCAGGGGGCTTTCTACGAGCAGTACTTC.

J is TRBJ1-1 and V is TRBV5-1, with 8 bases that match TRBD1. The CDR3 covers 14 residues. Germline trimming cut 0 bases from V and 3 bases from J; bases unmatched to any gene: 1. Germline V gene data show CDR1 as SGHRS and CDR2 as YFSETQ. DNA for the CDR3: TGCGCCAGCAGCTTGGGGACAGGGTACACTGAAGCTTTCTTT. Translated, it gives CASSLGTGYTEAFF.

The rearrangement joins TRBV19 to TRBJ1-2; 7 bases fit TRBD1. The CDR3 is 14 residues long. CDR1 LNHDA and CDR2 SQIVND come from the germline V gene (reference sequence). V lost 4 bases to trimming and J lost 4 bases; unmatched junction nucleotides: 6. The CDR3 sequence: CASSTVDRAYGYTF. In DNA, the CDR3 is TGTGCCAGTAGTACCGTCGACAGGGCCTATGGCTACACCTTC.

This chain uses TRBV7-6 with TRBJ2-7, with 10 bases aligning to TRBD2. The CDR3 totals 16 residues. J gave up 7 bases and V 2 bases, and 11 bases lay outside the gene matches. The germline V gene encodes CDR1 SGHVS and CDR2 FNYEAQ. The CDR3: CASSLLAGELLGEQYF. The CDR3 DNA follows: TGTGCCAGCAGCTTACTAGCGGGAGAACTCCTAGGGGAGCAGTACTTC.

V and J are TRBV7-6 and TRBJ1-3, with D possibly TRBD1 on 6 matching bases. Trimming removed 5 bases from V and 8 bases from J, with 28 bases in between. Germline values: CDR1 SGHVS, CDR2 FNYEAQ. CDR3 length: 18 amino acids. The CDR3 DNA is TGTGCCAGCAGCCGCCGTGCCGGACAGCTTCAACGGAATGACACCATATATTTT. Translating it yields CASSRRAGQLQRNDTIYF. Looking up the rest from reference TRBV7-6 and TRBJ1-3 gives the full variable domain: GAGVSQSPRYKVTKRGQDVALRCDPISGHVSLYWYRQALGQGPEFLTYFNYEAQQDKSGLPNDRFSAERPEGSISTLTIQRTEQRDSAMYRCASSRRAGQLQRNDTIYFGEGSWLTVV.

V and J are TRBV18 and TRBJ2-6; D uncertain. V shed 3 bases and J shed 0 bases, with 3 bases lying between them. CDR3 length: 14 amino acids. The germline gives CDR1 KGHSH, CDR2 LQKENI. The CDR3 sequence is CASSPISGANVLTF. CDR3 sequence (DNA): TGTGCCAGCTCACCCATCTCTGGGGCCAACGTCCTGACTTTC.

The CDR3 is CAQQVCGVSSYNEQFF. As DNA, the CDR3 is TGTGCTCAGCAGGTATGCGGGGTGAGCTCCTACAATGAGCAGTTCTTC. The chain carries TRBV6-4 and TRBJ2-1; D might be TRBD2 (6 bases). Germline assignment: CDR1 MRHNA and CDR2 SNTAGT. The CDR3 is 16 amino acids.

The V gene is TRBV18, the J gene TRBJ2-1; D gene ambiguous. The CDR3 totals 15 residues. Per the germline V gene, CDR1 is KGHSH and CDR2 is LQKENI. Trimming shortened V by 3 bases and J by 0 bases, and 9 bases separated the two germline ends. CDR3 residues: CASSPGGLSYNEQFF. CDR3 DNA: TGTGCCAGCTCACCCGGCGGTCTCTCCTACAATGAGCAGTTCTTC.

The CDR3 DNA is TGTGCCAGCAGCGAGGGACTAGCGGACACCTACGAGCAGTACTTC. Residues: CASSEGLADTYEQYF. The chain joins TRBV11-1 to TRBJ2-7; 11 positions agree with TRBD2. This CDR3 is 15 amino acids long. CDR1 SGHAT and CDR2 FQDESV come from the germline V gene (reference sequence). The trim removed 5 bases at V and 2 bases at J, leaving 5 bases unmatched.

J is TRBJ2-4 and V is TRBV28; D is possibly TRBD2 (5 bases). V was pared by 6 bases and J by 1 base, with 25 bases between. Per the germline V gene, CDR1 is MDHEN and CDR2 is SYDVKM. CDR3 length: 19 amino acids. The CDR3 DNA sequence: TGTGCCAGCAGCCCGTTTCTCCGGGGTATTCTGTGGGCCAAAAACATTCAGTACTTC. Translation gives CASSPFLRGILWAKNIQYF.

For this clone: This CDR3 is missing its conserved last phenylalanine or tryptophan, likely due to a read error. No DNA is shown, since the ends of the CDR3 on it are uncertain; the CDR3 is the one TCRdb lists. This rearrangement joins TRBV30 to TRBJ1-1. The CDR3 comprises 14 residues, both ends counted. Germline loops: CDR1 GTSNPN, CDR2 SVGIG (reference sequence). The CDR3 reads CAWSVSPRLGPKLA.